The text below deals with one T cell receptor beta chain. Its antigen remains unknown. The source of the sample is a study of T cell clonotyping in hematopoietic cell transplantation. Trimming took off 1 base at V and 3 bases at J, with 9 bases between the two ends. CDR1 SGHTA and CDR2 FQGTGA come from the germline V gene. The CDR3 loop spans 14 amino acids. Study results and limitations: At the given depth, recipient repertoires were over 95% de novo clonotypes. Higher Inverse Simpson Index values in graft donor and pretransplant recipient predicted broader posttransplant TCR diversity. Recipient TCR diversity dropped after transplant; expanded clonotypes rose from day 30 to 180.

Sequencing used immunoSEQ multiplex PCR; TCRdb keeps in-frame clones, though not all of them. Among about 69,000 clones listed, around 94% were seen once. This TCR was sampled from a man in his fifties or sixties in good health. Some clones in this sample may be carry-over from other donors' samples. The chain uses TRBV7-3 and TRBJ1-1, with D unresolved. Material for sequencing was peripheral blood mononuclear cells. The CDR3 nucleotides are TGTGCCAGCAGCTTAAGTCCTGCAGACACTGAAGCTTTCTTT. Amino acid sequence: CASSLSPADTEAFF. The variable domain in full, with the rest retrieved from reference TRBV7-3 and TRBJ1-1, is GAGVSQTPSNKVTEKGKYVELRCDPISGHTALYWYRQSLGQGPEFLIYFQGTGAADDSGLPNDRFFAVRPEGSVSTLKIQRTERGDSAVYLCASSLSPADTEAFFGQGTRLTVV.